The rows below give T cell receptor beta chains drawn from one sample of a study of blood T cells in healthy people across ages. TCRdb reprocessed the 5' RACE reads via MiXCR and lists one record per CDR3 protein. The sample lists some 1.4 million distinct CDR3 sequences, roughly 40% occurring once. The source material was blood. These receptors all stem from a woman under 30 in good health. Each CDR3 is given with its conserved first and last residue. D genes are given only for firm matches. Clone size, where shown, is once, few, many, or a class for clones that have expanded.

CDR3nt: TGTGCCAGGAGCCGGGGCAATGAGCAGTTCTTC
CDR3aa: CARSRGNEQFF
j_gene: TRBJ2-1
d_gene: NA
v_gene: TRBV12-3/TRBV12-4
abundance: NA

CDR3nt: TGTGCCACCAGCAGAGGAGGCAGCGCAGATACGCAGTATTTT
CDR3aa: CATSRGGSADTQYF
j_gene: TRBJ2-3
d_gene: NA
v_gene: TRBV15
abundance: NA

CDR3nt: TGTGCCAGCAGTGAAGCGGGGAATACAGAGAGATTGAGGATCTACGAGCAGTACTTC
CDR3aa: CASSEAGNTERLRIYEQYF
j_gene: TRBJ2-7
d_gene: NA
v_gene: TRBV6-1
abundance: NA

CDR3nt: TGTGCCAGCAGTTACTCACGGCAGGGGCTCGCCTTAGAGCAGTACTTC
CDR3aa: CASSYSRQGLALEQYF
j_gene: TRBJ2-4
d_gene: NA
v_gene: TRBV6-5
abundance: NA

CDR3nt: TGTGCCGGCAGCCGGATAAGGGGAGAGACCCAGTACTTC
CDR3aa: CAGSRIRGETQYF
j_gene: TRBJ2-5
d_gene: NA
v_gene: TRBV7-8
abundance: NA

CDR3nt: TGTGCCAGAGGGGACAGTAACAATGAGCAGTTCTTC
CDR3aa: CARGDSNNEQFF
j_gene: TRBJ2-1
d_gene: TRBD1
v_gene: TRBV10-3
abundance: many

CDR3nt: TGTGCCACCGAGGGGACTAGCGGGGCAGGCCCAGATACGCAGTATTTT
CDR3aa: CATEGTSGAGPDTQYF
j_gene: TRBJ2-3
d_gene: TRBD2
v_gene: TRBV24-1
abundance: NA

CDR3nt: TGTGCCAGCAGGTCTGTAGGCTCTGGGGCCAACGTCCTGACTTTC
CDR3aa: CASRSVGSGANVLTF
j_gene: TRBJ2-6
d_gene: NA
v_gene: TRBV6-5
abundance: few

CDR3nt: TGTGCCAGCAGGGATTCGGAACCCACCCAGTACTTC
CDR3aa: CASRDSEPTQYF
j_gene: TRBJ2-7
d_gene: NA
v_gene: TRBV11-2
abundance: NA

CDR3nt: TGTGCCAGCTCCCAATCCACGGGCCGGCAGCAACTACAAGAGACCCAGTACTTC
CDR3aa: CASSQSTGRQQLQETQYF
j_gene: TRBJ2-5
d_gene: NA
v_gene: TRBV12-3/TRBV12-4
abundance: NA

CDR3nt: TGCAGCATTCCGGGGGAGACTGAAGCTTTCTTT
CDR3aa: CSIPGETEAFF
j_gene: TRBJ1-1
d_gene: NA
v_gene: TRBV20-1
abundance: many

CDR3nt: TGTGCCAGCAGGGGGTTTGGGGGTGGAACTGGGGCCAACGTCCTGACTTTC
CDR3aa: CASRGFGGGTGANVLTF
j_gene: TRBJ2-6
d_gene: NA
v_gene: TRBV2
abundance: few

CDR3nt: TGTGCCAGCAGCTTGTTACTATCACTAGCGACCTCCTACAATGAGCAGTACTTC
CDR3aa: CASSLLLSLATSYNEQYF
j_gene: TRBJ2-7
d_gene: TRBD2
v_gene: TRBV7-2
abundance: NA

CDR3nt: TGTGCCAGCAGGCCTGGGAGGAAGGAGTCCTACAATGAGCAGTTCTTC
CDR3aa: CASRPGRKESYNEQFF
j_gene: TRBJ2-1
d_gene: NA
v_gene: TRBV27
abundance: NA

CDR3nt: TGCGCCAGCAGCCCGGCCCTGAACACTGAAGCTTTCTTT
CDR3aa: CASSPALNTEAFF
j_gene: TRBJ1-1
d_gene: NA
v_gene: TRBV5-1
abundance: few

CDR3nt: TGTGCCAGCAGCTCCTCAGGACTAGCGGTGAGAGGGGATGAGCAGTTCTTC
CDR3aa: CASSSSGLAVRGDEQFF
j_gene: TRBJ2-1
d_gene: TRBD2
v_gene: TRBV7-2
abundance: few

CDR3nt: TGTGCCATCCGGGGGACTAGCGGGACAACAGATACGCAGTATTTT
CDR3aa: CAIRGTSGTTDTQYF
j_gene: TRBJ2-3
d_gene: TRBD2
v_gene: TRBV10-3
abundance: many

CDR3nt: TGCGCCAGCAGCTTGCTTGGGGACTACAATGAGCAGTACTTC
CDR3aa: CASSLLGDYNEQYF
j_gene: TRBJ2-7
d_gene: TRBD2
v_gene: TRBV5-1
abundance: few

CDR3nt: TGCAGTGCTCCCCCCGGAGGGCTCACAGATACGCAGTATTTT
CDR3aa: CSAPPGGLTDTQYF
j_gene: TRBJ2-3
d_gene: NA
v_gene: TRBV20-1
abundance: NA

CDR3nt: TGTGCCATCAGTGAGGGGACAGGGGGCACTGGCTACACCTTC
CDR3aa: CAISEGTGGTGYTF
j_gene: TRBJ1-2
d_gene: TRBD1
v_gene: TRBV10-3
abundance: NA

CDR3nt: TGCGCCAGCAGCTCCTTGACAGGGGGGTACACAGATACGCAGTATTTT
CDR3aa: CASSSLTGGYTDTQYF
j_gene: TRBJ2-3
d_gene: TRBD1
v_gene: TRBV10-1
abundance: NA

CDR3nt: TGTGCCAGCAGTTCTTCTAGCTACCCAGCCGGGTCCTACAATGAGCAGTTCTTC
CDR3aa: CASSSSSYPAGSYNEQFF
j_gene: TRBJ2-1
d_gene: NA
v_gene: TRBV12-3/TRBV12-4
abundance: NA

CDR3nt: TGCAGTGCTAGACGCCTAGCGGGAGCCTACGAGCAGTACTTC
CDR3aa: CSARRLAGAYEQYF
j_gene: TRBJ2-7
d_gene: TRBD2
v_gene: TRBV20-1
abundance: NA

CDR3nt: TGTGCCAGCAGTGAATGGCGGGGGGCTGACGAGCAGTTCTTC
CDR3aa: CASSEWRGADEQFF
j_gene: TRBJ2-1
d_gene: TRBD2
v_gene: TRBV25-1
abundance: few

CDR3nt: TGTGCCAGCTCACCAACGGTGAGCAAGGGGCAGTACTTC
CDR3aa: CASSPTVSKGQYF
j_gene: TRBJ2-5
d_gene: NA
v_gene: TRBV18
abundance: NA

CDR3nt: TGTGCCAGCAGCGTAGGGGGGCTCTCCGGAGAGGAGCAGTTCTTC
CDR3aa: CASSVGGLSGEEQFF
j_gene: TRBJ2-1
d_gene: NA
v_gene: TRBV9
abundance: NA

CDR3nt: TGTGCCACCGCACCGAAGAGTTTAGGTGAAGCTTTCTTT
CDR3aa: CATAPKSLGEAFF
j_gene: TRBJ1-1
d_gene: NA
v_gene: TRBV18
abundance: NA

CDR3nt: TGTGCCAGCAGTATAAGTGTGGGGGCGGGAGTAGGTGATACGCAGTATTTT
CDR3aa: CASSISVGAGVGDTQYF
j_gene: TRBJ2-3
d_gene: NA
v_gene: TRBV27
abundance: NA

CDR3nt: TGTGCCAGCAGCCACCCCGGGACCCTCGCCCCAGAGACCCAGTACTTC
CDR3aa: CASSHPGTLAPETQYF
j_gene: TRBJ2-5
d_gene: NA
v_gene: TRBV3-1
abundance: NA

CDR3nt: TGCAGTGCTGGGGTAGGGACACCGCTCTACGAGCAGTACTTC
CDR3aa: CSAGVGTPLYEQYF
j_gene: TRBJ2-7
d_gene: NA
v_gene: TRBV20-1
abundance: NA

CDR3nt: TGTGCCTGGGGGGAGGGCCGCGGAAATGAGCAGTTCTTC
CDR3aa: CAWGEGRGNEQFF
j_gene: TRBJ2-1
d_gene: TRBD2
v_gene: TRBV30
abundance: NA

CDR3nt: TGCGCCAGCAGCGACCTTGGCGGAGACGCTTTCAATGAGCAGTTCTTC
CDR3aa: CASSDLGGDAFNEQFF
j_gene: TRBJ2-1
d_gene: NA
v_gene: TRBV5-1
abundance: NA

CDR3nt: TGCGCCAGCAGCCGGACAGACAACCTACGCGAGCAGTACTTC
CDR3aa: CASSRTDNLREQYF
j_gene: TRBJ2-7
d_gene: NA
v_gene: TRBV4-1
abundance: few

CDR3nt: TGCGCCAGCAGCCACCAAACAGGGGGAACCGGGGAGCTGTTTTTT
CDR3aa: CASSHQTGGTGELFF
j_gene: TRBJ2-2
d_gene: TRBD1
v_gene: TRBV5-1
abundance: NA

CDR3nt: TGCAGTGCTAGAGATTCTAGCGGAAACACCGGGGAGCTGTTTTTT
CDR3aa: CSARDSSGNTGELFF
j_gene: TRBJ2-2
d_gene: TRBD2
v_gene: TRBV20-1
abundance: NA

CDR3nt: TGTGCCAGCAGTTCGCAGGGGGGGACAGATACGCAGTATTTT
CDR3aa: CASSSQGGTDTQYF
j_gene: TRBJ2-3
d_gene: NA
v_gene: TRBV7-9
abundance: few

CDR3nt: TGCAGTGCCGAGGGGTGGTCCTACAATGAGCAGTTCTTC
CDR3aa: CSAEGWSYNEQFF
j_gene: TRBJ2-1
d_gene: NA
v_gene: TRBV20-1
abundance: NA

CDR3nt: TGTGCCAGCCGACCCAGGACGGACAGGGTCTATGGCTACACCTTC
CDR3aa: CASRPRTDRVYGYTF
j_gene: TRBJ1-2
d_gene: TRBD1
v_gene: TRBV2
abundance: NA

CDR3nt: TGTGCCAGCAGTGCTTGGGGGGAGTACAATGAGCAGTTCTTC
CDR3aa: CASSAWGEYNEQFF
j_gene: TRBJ2-1
d_gene: NA
v_gene: TRBV6-1
abundance: NA

CDR3nt: TGTGCCAGCAGTGAGCGACAGGTGGATAATGAAAAACTGTTTTTT
CDR3aa: CASSERQVDNEKLFF
j_gene: TRBJ1-4
d_gene: NA
v_gene: TRBV25-1
abundance: NA

CDR3nt: TGTGCCAGCAGCCCACAGGACAGGGCAACAGATACGCAGTATTTT
CDR3aa: CASSPQDRATDTQYF
j_gene: TRBJ2-3
d_gene: TRBD1
v_gene: TRBV7-9
abundance: once

CDR3nt: TGTGCCAGCACTGTCTACCCCGGGGGCACAGATACGCAGTATTTT
CDR3aa: CASTVYPGGTDTQYF
j_gene: TRBJ2-3
d_gene: NA
v_gene: TRBV6-5
abundance: NA

CDR3nt: TGTGCCAGCAGTGCCCCCGCGACAGCTAACTATGGCTACACCTTC
CDR3aa: CASSAPATANYGYTF
j_gene: TRBJ1-2
d_gene: NA
v_gene: TRBV2
abundance: once

CDR3nt: TGCAGCGTTCAAGGGGGCCAAGAGACCCAGTACTTC
CDR3aa: CSVQGGQETQYF
j_gene: TRBJ2-5
d_gene: NA
v_gene: TRBV29-1
abundance: NA

CDR3nt: TGTGCCAGCAGCCCCAGCCCTTGGGGGTCCGATGAGCAGTTCTTC
CDR3aa: CASSPSPWGSDEQFF
j_gene: TRBJ2-1
d_gene: NA
v_gene: TRBV7-2
abundance: NA

CDR3nt: TGTGCCAGCAGTTACAACGAAGGATCACGGACCCAGTACTTC
CDR3aa: CASSYNEGSRTQYF
j_gene: TRBJ2-5
d_gene: NA
v_gene: TRBV6-5
abundance: NA

CDR3nt: TGTGCCAGCAGCCATATTACGGGGAGACAGGGGGGGAGAAATGAGCAGTTCTTC
CDR3aa: CASSHITGRQGGRNEQFF
j_gene: TRBJ2-1
d_gene: TRBD1
v_gene: TRBV6-1
abundance: few

CDR3nt: TGTGCCAGCAGTTTGGACAGCTCTCGTGAGCAGTACTTC
CDR3aa: CASSLDSSREQYF
j_gene: TRBJ2-5
d_gene: NA
v_gene: TRBV28
abundance: NA

CDR3nt: TGTGCCAGCAGGACAGGAGGTCACTCCTACAATGAGCAGTTCTTC
CDR3aa: CASRTGGHSYNEQFF
j_gene: TRBJ2-1
d_gene: NA
v_gene: TRBV2
abundance: NA

CDR3nt: TGTGCCAGCAGCCAAGGAAGGGGCAGGGCGTATGGCTACACCTTC
CDR3aa: CASSQGRGRAYGYTF
j_gene: TRBJ1-2
d_gene: NA
v_gene: TRBV3-1
abundance: once

CDR3nt: TGTGCCAGCAGCTTAGATAGCGGGACGAGGACAGAGACCCAGTTCTTC
CDR3aa: CASSLDSGTRTETQFF
j_gene: TRBJ2-1
d_gene: TRBD2
v_gene: TRBV7-2
abundance: NA

CDR3nt: TGCGCCAGCAGCTTGTTGTTATGGGACACCGGGGAGCTGTTTTTT
CDR3aa: CASSLLLWDTGELFF
j_gene: TRBJ2-2
d_gene: NA
v_gene: TRBV5-1
abundance: few

CDR3nt: TGCAGTGCTAGTATGCAGGGCCGGTACCAAGAGACCCAGTACTTC
CDR3aa: CSASMQGRYQETQYF
j_gene: TRBJ2-5
d_gene: NA
v_gene: TRBV20-1
abundance: NA

CDR3nt: TGTGCCAGCAGTGACGGGAAACAGGGGCCTCGCTCCTACGAGCAGTACTTC
CDR3aa: CASSDGKQGPRSYEQYF
j_gene: TRBJ2-7
d_gene: TRBD1
v_gene: TRBV6-1
abundance: NA

CDR3nt: TGTGCCAGCAGTTTAGGGACAGAAAGACTAGCGGGAGGCACCTACGAGCAGTACTTC
CDR3aa: CASSLGTERLAGGTYEQYF
j_gene: TRBJ2-7
d_gene: TRBD2
v_gene: TRBV12-3/TRBV12-4
abundance: NA